Listed below are T cell receptor beta chains from one sample, sequenced in a study of T-cell memory formation after mild COVID-19. Using its own MiXCR run on the 5' RACE reads, TCRdb lists one record per CDR3 protein. The sample yields around 410,000 distinct CDR3 sequences, more than 20% seen once. Sequences were obtained from PBMCs or a T cell subset sorted from them (not recorded which). The receptors stem from an adult woman who had mild COVID-19 (a few samples of this study predate the infection). Cell type and time point are not known. CDR3s include the opening cysteine and the closing phenylalanine or tryptophan.

TRBJ2-2 TRBV7-2 CASTPRPLAGTGELFF
TRBJ2-7 TRBV12-3/TRBV12-4 CASSLSGSRYEQYF
TRBJ2-5 TRBV12-5 CASGLGQDQTQYF
TRBJ2-5 TRBV7-7 CASSLDTSGETQYF
TRBJ1-5 TRBV5-1 CASSSRPGQGYQPQHF
TRBJ1-5 TRBV20-1 CSARHTRTGVLQHF
TRBJ1-5 TRBV25-1 CASSPGTGQFGPQHF
TRBJ2-1 TRBV12-3/TRBV12-4 CASSLAGTLNEQFF
TRBJ2-5 TRBV7-9 CASSRQAGWETQYF
TRBJ2-3 TRBV7-6 CASSPLAGRTDTQYF
TRBJ2-1 TRBV19 CASSTGLAQYNEQFF
TRBJ2-1 TRBV4-2 CASSRRMGSSYNEQFF
TRBJ2-7 TRBV24-1 CATSDATGGPRYEQYF
TRBJ2-3 TRBV7-7 CASSLSGGFRDTQYF
TRBJ2-5 TRBV27 CASSHHPGAGEGETQYF
TRBJ2-1 TRBV12-3/TRBV12-4 CASSLVQYNEQFF
TRBJ2-3 TRBV29-1 CSVCPKREGLFTDTQYF
TRBJ1-5 TRBV7-2 CASSFGSGGGHQPQHF
TRBJ1-5 TRBV19 CASSPYVRTELNQPQHF
TRBJ2-1 TRBV24-1 CATSDLSAGESYNEQFF
TRBJ2-1 TRBV30 CASSGQGIYNEQFF
TRBJ2-3 TRBV7-2 CASSYRDADTQYF
TRBJ2-1 TRBV11-3 CASSLLGQSVQGSYNEQFF
TRBJ2-1 TRBV3-1 CASSQGWGGYNEQFF
TRBJ1-1 TRBV18 CASSPPETGYHTEAFF
TRBJ2-3 TRBV6-5 CASSTGRQGRPYF
TRBJ2-1 TRBV7-9 CASSLGVQDEQFF
TRBJ1-1 TRBV20-1 CSANPGGARNTEAFF
TRBJ1-2 TRBV29-1 CSVDPSGDGYTF
TRBJ2-7 TRBV18 CASSPGTGVDEQYF
TRBJ2-1 TRBV4-1 CASSHPDRGRGITREQFF
TRBJ2-1 TRBV5-1 CASSLASGGDEQFF
TRBJ2-1 TRBV6-2/TRBV6-3 CASSARLANEQFF
TRBJ2-5 TRBV20-1 CSARSARQETQYF
TRBJ1-1 TRBV20-1 CSAWGMNTEAFF
TRBJ2-1 TRBV6-6 CASSFTGGSYNEQFF
TRBJ2-3 TRBV7-2 CASSLNGGGSTDTQYF
TRBJ1-5 TRBV15 CATSRDRDRIGPQHF
TRBJ1-5 TRBV10-3 CAISEVAANQPQHF
TRBJ2-7 TRBV3-1 CASSQDSASGSYEQYF
TRBJ2-7 TRBV19 CASSSWVAGVRSYEQYF
TRBJ1-2 TRBV15 CATSRSSGTADDGYTF
TRBJ1-2 TRBV7-2 CASSLVERGYTF
TRBJ2-3 TRBV7-6 CASSPRLDGDTQYF
TRBJ2-1 TRBV25-1 CAIPDRGLSDEQFF
TRBJ2-3 TRBV5-8 CASIMTESSTDTQYF
TRBJ1-1 TRBV18 CASSPGASTEAFF
TRBJ2-4 TRBV5-6 CASSLAVTKNIQYF
TRBJ2-5 TRBV7-3 CASSPSRTSGGPFGETQYF
TRBJ1-1 TRBV7-2 CASSFSVSRRPNTEAFF
TRBJ2-1 TRBV6-5 CASSYGGLAYNEQFF
TRBJ1-1 TRBV12-3/TRBV12-4 CASSSRTVGSLGGIAFF
TRBJ1-1 TRBV7-3 CASSLWGYTEAFF
TRBJ2-2 TRBV12-3/TRBV12-4 CASSSWDSTGELFF